One sample yielded the 27 T cell receptor beta chains listed below, sequenced in a study of memory CD4+ T cells and cytomegalovirus serostatus. The protocol was immunoSEQ multiplex PCR, while the TCRdb copy is restricted to in-frame clones and leaves out a portion. Among some 49,000 clones listed, just under 80% were seen once. Single viable CD3+CD4+CD8-CD45RO+ cells were sorted as the memory CD4+ T cells. Sequencing was performed on memory CD4+ T cells from blood. The receptors stem from an adult in good health and CMV-seronegative.

This sequence joins TRBV5-1 and TRBJ1-1; the D gene is possibly TRBD1 (5 bases). This CDR3 spans 15 amino acids. Germline values: CDR1 SGHRS, CDR2 YFSETQ. Trimming cost V 6 bases and J 5 bases, with 20 bases left between them. For the CDR3, the DNA is TGCGCCAGCAAGTGGACACAGACTGGAGGGACTGAAGCTTTCTTT. It codes for CASKWTQTGGTEAFF. Full variable domain (remainder filled in from reference TRBV5-1 and TRBJ1-1): KAGVTQTPRYLIKTRGQQVTLSCSPISGHRSVSWYQQTPGQGLQFLFEYFSETQRNKGNFPGRFSGRQFSNSRSEMNVSTLELGDSALYLCASKWTQTGGTEAFFGQGTRLTVV.

This clone was counted a few times. The rearrangement uses TRBV29-1 and TRBJ1-1, with 8 bases that match TRBD1. Germline V gives CDR1 SQVTM, CDR2 ANQGSEA. The junction had 3 bases not matched to a gene; V was cut back by 5 bases and J by 4 bases. The CDR3 is 12 amino acids. The CDR3 region has the DNA TGCAGCGTTACGGACAGGGTCACTGAAGCTTTCTTT. It encodes CSVTDRVTEAFF. Full variable domain (missing parts from reference TRBV29-1 and TRBJ1-1): SAVISQKPSRDICQRGTSLTIQCQVDSQVTMMFWYRQQPGQSLTLIATANQGSEATYESGFVIDKFPISRPNLTFSTLTVSNMSPEDSSIYLCSVTDRVTEAFFGQGTRLTVV.

The CDR3 sequence is CSARGSGELFF. The CDR3, as DNA: TGCAGTGCTAGGGGCTCAGGGGAACTGTTTTTT. The J gene is TRBJ1-4, the V gene TRBV20-1, with D perhaps TRBD1 (6 bases). The CDR3 sequence is 11 residues long. V was pared by 3 bases and J by 12 bases, with 11 bases between. Per germline, CDR1 DFQATT and CDR2 SNEGSKA (reference sequence).

DNA for the CDR3: TGTGCCAGCAGCCAAGTTAACGAGGGGCCCCAGCATTTT. It encodes CASSQVNEGPQHF. The chain links TRBV4-2 to TRBJ1-5; D is undetermined. V was clipped by 1 base and J by 9 bases, with 10 bases between them. The CDR3 runs to 13 residues. The germline gives CDR1 LGHNA, CDR2 YNFKEQ.

The V gene is TRBV7-6, the J gene TRBJ2-7; 7 bases match TRBD1. After removal of 4 bases from V and 7 bases from J, the junction contained 10 bases not matched to a gene. The CDR3 length is 14 residues. The germline V gene has CDR1 SGHVS and CDR2 FNYEAQ. In DNA form, the CDR3 reads TGTGCCAGCAGCTACTCCGACAGGGCAGGGGAGCAGTACTTC. Amino acids: CASSYSDRAGEQYF.

The chain has TRBV7-2 and TRBJ2-5; D is perhaps TRBD2 (6 bases). The V and J ends lost 4 bases and 2 bases respectively, with 11 bases between them. CDR3 length equals 14 residues. Looked up from germline, CDR1 is SGHTA and CDR2 is FQGNSA. The CDR3 spells CASSSTSIQETQYF. Written as DNA, the CDR3 is TGTGCCAGCAGCTCCACTAGCATACAAGAGACCCAGTACTTC. Combining the CDR3 with reference TRBV7-2 and TRBJ2-5 gives the whole variable domain GAGVSQSPSNKVTEKGKDVELRCDPISGHTALYWYRQSLGQGLEFLIYFQGNSAPDKSGLPSDRFSAERTGGSVSTLTIQRTQQEDSAVYLCASSSTSIQETQYFGPGTRLLVL.

Written as DNA, the CDR3 is TGTGCCACCAGCAGAGGGGATCGACAGAACAATGAGCAGTTCTTC. Its translation is CATSRGDRQNNEQFF. The chain employs TRBV15 and TRBJ2-1, with D perhaps TRBD1 (5 bases). Trimming took off 1 base at V and 5 bases at J, with 12 bases between the two ends. The CDR3 sequence is 15 residues long. Germline V gene lookup returns CDR1 LNHNV and CDR2 YYDKDF (reference sequence).

CDR3 loop: CSVEGDRGIGEQYF. CDR3 bases: TGCAGCGTTGAGGGGGACAGGGGTATCGGCGAGCAGTACTTC. The V gene is TRBV29-1, the J gene TRBJ2-7; TRBD1 aligns across 10 bases. J gave up 6 bases and V 3 bases, and 8 bases lay outside the gene matches. The CDR3 is 14 residues long. Germline V lookup: CDR1 SQVTM, CDR2 ANQGSEA.

The genes are TRBV18 and TRBJ2-5, with a weak D call TRBD1 (6 bases). The CDR3 has 15 amino acids. Germline V CDR1 and CDR2: KGHSH, LQKENI. The V and J ends lost 6 bases and 4 bases respectively, with 18 bases between them. CDR3 sequence: CASSGLTGHVETQYF. The DNA of the CDR3 is TGTGCCAGCTCGGGGCTGACAGGACACGTAGAGACCCAGTACTTC.

There are a few counts of this clone. The CDR3 sequence: CASSLNPGLEQFF. CDR3 coding DNA: TGCGCCAGCAGCTTGAACCCGGGACTTGAGCAGTTCTTC. This chain uses TRBV5-1 with TRBJ2-1, with D perhaps matching TRBD2 (6 bases). The CDR3 sequence is 13 residues long. V dropped 1 base and J dropped 9 bases, with 11 bases sitting between them. Germline values: CDR1 SGHRS, CDR2 YFSETQ.

The table lists this clone with a count of one. The rearrangement joins TRBV19 to TRBJ1-5, with 8 nucleotides matching TRBD1. Per the germline V gene, CDR1 is LNHDA and CDR2 is SQIVND (reference sequence). The CDR3 sequence is 14 residues long. V gave up 6 bases and J gave up 8 bases; unmatched junction bases: 9. The CDR3: CASSPRQGMEPQHF. CDR3 DNA: TGTGCCAGTAGCCCTCGACAGGGGATGGAGCCCCAGCATTTT.

The gene calls are TRBV9 and TRBJ1-6; D might be TRBD1 (6 bases). The germline V and J ends were trimmed by 2 bases and 5 bases, with 8 bases remaining between them. Germline CDR1 and CDR2: SGDLS and YYNGEE. The CDR3 totals 14 residues. Written as DNA, the CDR3 is TGTGCCAGCAGCGTCAGGGGTGATAATTCACCCCTCCACTTT. The encoded protein is CASSVRGDNSPLHF.

This clone appeared a few times. The chain recombines TRBV7-9 with TRBJ1-1; D unresolved. Trimming removed 3 bases from V and 0 bases from J, with 8 bases in between. CDR3 length: 14 amino acids. Per germline, CDR1 SEHNR and CDR2 FQNEAQ (reference sequence). The chain's CDR3 is CASSFPGMNTEAFF. CDR3 nucleotides: TGTGCCAGCAGCTTCCCCGGGATGAACACTGAAGCTTTCTTT.

The chain couples TRBV9 to TRBJ2-5, with TRBD2 matching over 8 bases. The trim removed 1 base at V and 10 bases at J, leaving 6 bases unmatched. From germline, CDR1 is SGDLS and CDR2 YYNGEE. The CDR3 totals 13 residues. The CDR3 sequence is CASSVTGGVDQYF. Written as DNA, the CDR3 is TGTGCCAGCAGCGTAACCGGGGGGGTTGACCAGTACTTC.

In this sample, this clone turned up a few times. The chain employs TRBV28 and TRBJ2-1; maybe TRBD2 (6 bases). V was clipped by 5 bases and J by 12 bases, with 11 bases between them. CDR1 MDHEN and CDR2 SYDVKM come from the germline V gene. The CDR3 is 11 amino acids. CDR3 DNA: TGTGCCAGCAGTCCGCAGGGAGGGCAGTTCTTC. Encoded protein: CASSPQGGQFF.

V is TRBV7-8 and J is TRBJ2-7; maybe TRBD2 (6 bases). This CDR3 is built from 14 residues. Germline-derived CDR1 and CDR2 are SGHVS and FQNEAQ. Trimming removed 5 bases from V and 5 bases from J, with 16 bases in between. CDR3 residues: CASSPGGNRHEQYF. The CDR3 DNA reads TGTGCCAGCAGCCCAGGAGGGAACCGCCACGAGCAGTACTTC. Drawing the rest from reference TRBV7-8 and TRBJ2-7, the complete variable domain is GAGVSQSPRYKVAKRGQDVALRCDPISGHVSLFWYQQALGQGPEFLTYFQNEAQLDKSGLPSDRFFAERPEGSVSTLKIQRTQQEDSAVYLCASSPGGNRHEQYFGPGTRLTVT.

The rearrangement uses TRBV5-1 and TRBJ2-3; D is undetermined. There are 15 residues in the CDR3. The V gene lost 5 bases and the J gene lost 4 bases, with 17 bases spanning the gap. Per the germline V gene, CDR1 is SGHRS and CDR2 is YFSETQ. The CDR3, as DNA: TGCGCCAGCAGGCCCGGGTCGGTGGCAGCAGATACGCAGTATTTT. This sequence encodes CASRPGSVAADTQYF.

The chain combines TRBV6-5 with TRBJ2-5; the D call may be TRBD1 or TRBD2 (5 bases each). The CDR3 runs to 12 residues. CDR1 and CDR2 (germline): MNHEY, SVGAGI. Trimming shortened V by 8 bases and J by 9 bases, and 16 bases separated the two germline ends. The CDR3 loop is CASEGNDRAQYF. The CDR3 DNA reads TGTGCCAGCGAGGGGAATGATCGGGCCCAGTACTTC.

This clone was picked up a small number of times. The chain carries TRBV30 and TRBJ1-3; TRBD1 matches at 7 bases. J lost 0 bases, V lost 4 bases, and 6 bases had no gene match. The CDR3 runs 15 residues. CDR1 GTSNPN and CDR2 SVGIG come from the germline V gene (reference sequence). In DNA, the CDR3 is TGTGCCTGGACTCTCGGACAGGTCTCTGGAAACACCATATATTTT. Translating it yields CAWTLGQVSGNTIYF.

The table lists this clone with a few counts. The rearrangement uses TRBV30 and TRBJ1-4, with 9 bases that match TRBD1. CDR1 is GTSNPN and CDR2 is SVGIG in the germline V gene (reference sequence). The CDR3 runs to 12 residues. V lost 8 bases and J lost 8; bases outside the gene matches: 6. The CDR3 DNA sequence: TGTGCCACCGGGACAGGGTGGGAAAAACTGTTTTTT. Translation gives CATGTGWEKLFF. The full variable domain, completed using reference TRBV30 and TRBJ1-4, is SQTIHQWPATLVQPVGSPLSLECTVEGTSNPNLYWYRQAAGRGLQLLFYSVGIGQISSEVPQNLSASRPQDRQFILSSKKLLLSDSGFYLCATGTGWEKLFFGSGTQLSVL.

V gene TRBV10-2 combines with J gene TRBJ2-7; D not resolved. The germline V gene encodes CDR1 WSHSY and CDR2 SAAADI. CDR3 length equals 14 residues. V was trimmed by 7 bases and J by 5 bases, leaving 18 bases between them. CDR3 sequence: CASTSLPTAHEQYF. In nucleotides, the CDR3 is TGCGCCAGCACCTCCCTGCCTACAGCCCACGAGCAGTACTTC.

This clone is a singleton in its sample. This rearrangement joins TRBV27 to TRBJ1-1; D gene ambiguous. Germline V lookup: CDR1 MNHEY, CDR2 SMNVEV (reference sequence). V was pared by 6 bases and J by 1 base, with 15 bases between. This CDR3 is built from 15 residues. CDR3 residues: CASSLLWTQNTEAFF. In nucleotides, the CDR3 is TGTGCCAGCAGCTTACTGTGGACCCAGAACACTGAAGCTTTCTTT.

This clone was detected once. The chain is built from TRBV7-2 and TRBJ1-1, with D unresolved. The CDR3 is made up of 14 amino acids. V dropped 6 bases and J dropped 2 bases, with 13 bases sitting between them. Germline V gene sequence: CDR1 SGHTA, CDR2 FQGNSA. CDR3 in DNA: TGTGCCAGCAGATCACGGAAGAGCAACACTGAAGCTTTCTTT. Translating gives CASRSRKSNTEAFF.

The chain joins TRBV7-2 to TRBJ2-1; 8 bases line up with TRBD2. CDR3 size: 16 residues. Germline trimming cut 5 bases from V and 1 base from J; bases unmatched to any gene: 7. Germline CDR1 SGHTA, CDR2 FQGNSA. The CDR3 loop is CASSRLGGGSYNEQFF. For the CDR3, the DNA is TGTGCCAGCAGCCGGCTTGGCGGGGGGTCCTACAATGAGCAGTTCTTC.

The V and J genes are TRBV5-1 and TRBJ1-2, with TRBD1 matching 7 bases. Trimming cost V 4 bases and J 8 bases; bases outside gene matches: 8. Germline V gives CDR1 SGHRS, CDR2 YFSETQ. CDR3 length: 13 amino acids. CDR3 region: CASSVEGAQGYTF. For the CDR3, the DNA is TGCGCCAGCAGCGTGGAGGGGGCGCAGGGCTACACCTTC.

The chain couples TRBV7-9 to TRBJ1-1; 9 nucleotides match TRBD1. The ends lost 2 bases at V and 5 bases at J; junction bases unmatched: 9. This CDR3 spans 16 amino acids. The germline gives CDR1 SEHNR, CDR2 FQNEAQ (reference sequence). CDR3 bases: TGTGCCAGCAGCTTATCCGGAGGACAGGGGAGGACTGAAGCTTTCTTT. Translation gives CASSLSGGQGRTEAFF.

The chain uses TRBV19 and TRBJ1-6; D is unresolved. The V gene lost 8 bases and the J gene lost 8 bases, with 16 bases spanning the gap. Germline CDR1 and CDR2: LNHDA and SQIVND (reference sequence). CDR3 length: 14 amino acids. This chain's CDR3 is CASRSRGEYSPLHF. CDR3 coding DNA: TGTGCCAGTCGGTCAAGAGGCGAGTATTCACCCCTCCACTTT. Together with reference TRBV19 and TRBJ1-6, the CDR3 gives the full variable domain: DGGITQSPKYLFRKEGQNVTLSCEQNLNHDAMYWYRQDPGQGLRLIYYSQIVNDFQKGDIAEGYSVSREKKESFPLTVTSAQKNPTAFYLCASRSRGEYSPLHFGNGTRLTVT.